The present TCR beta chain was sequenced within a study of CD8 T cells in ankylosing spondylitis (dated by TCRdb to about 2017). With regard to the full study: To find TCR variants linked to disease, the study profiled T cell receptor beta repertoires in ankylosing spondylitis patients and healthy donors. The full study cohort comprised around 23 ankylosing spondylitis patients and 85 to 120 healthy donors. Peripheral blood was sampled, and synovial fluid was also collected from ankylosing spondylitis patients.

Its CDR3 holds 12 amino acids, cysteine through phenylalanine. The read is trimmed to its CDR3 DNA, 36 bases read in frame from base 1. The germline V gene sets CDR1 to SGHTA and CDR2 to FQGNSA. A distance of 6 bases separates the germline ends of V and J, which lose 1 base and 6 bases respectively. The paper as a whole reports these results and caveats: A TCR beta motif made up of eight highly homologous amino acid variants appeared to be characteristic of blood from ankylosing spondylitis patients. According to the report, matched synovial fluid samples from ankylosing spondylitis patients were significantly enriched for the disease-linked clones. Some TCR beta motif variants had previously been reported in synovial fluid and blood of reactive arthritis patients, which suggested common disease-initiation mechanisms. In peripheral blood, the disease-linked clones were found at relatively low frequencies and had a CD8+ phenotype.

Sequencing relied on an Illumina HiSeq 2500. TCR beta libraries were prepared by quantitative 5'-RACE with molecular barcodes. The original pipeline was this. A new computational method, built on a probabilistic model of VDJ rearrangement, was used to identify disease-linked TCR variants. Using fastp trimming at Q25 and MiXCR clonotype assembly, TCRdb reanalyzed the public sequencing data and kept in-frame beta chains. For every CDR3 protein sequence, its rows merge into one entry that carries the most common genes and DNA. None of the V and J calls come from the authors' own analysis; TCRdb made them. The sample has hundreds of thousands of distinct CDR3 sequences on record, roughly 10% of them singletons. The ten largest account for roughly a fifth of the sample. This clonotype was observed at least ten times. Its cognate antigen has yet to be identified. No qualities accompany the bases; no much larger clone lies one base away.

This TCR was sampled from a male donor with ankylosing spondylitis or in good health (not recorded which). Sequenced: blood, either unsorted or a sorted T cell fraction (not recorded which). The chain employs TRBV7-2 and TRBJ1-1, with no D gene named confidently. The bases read TGTGCCAGCAGCTTAGGAAAGGCTGAAGCTTTCTTT. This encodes CASSLGKAEAFF.